This TCR beta chain emerged from a study of T-cell memory formation after mild COVID-19. Using its own MiXCR run on the 5' RACE reads, TCRdb lists one record per CDR3 protein. The repertoire has 280,000 or so distinct CDR3 sequences, over 7% of them found once; the top ten carry 20% to 25%. This clonotype was detected a few times. V was clipped by 3 bases and J by 6 bases, with 17 bases between them. CDR1 is DFQATT and CDR2 is SNEGSKA in the germline V gene (reference sequence). There are 14 residues in the CDR3. The rearrangement joins TRBV20-1 to TRBJ1-1; D call uncertain. Sequenced input: PBMCs or a T cell subset sorted from them (not recorded which). This receptor was taken from a man between 18 and 35 years old who had mild COVID-19 (a few samples of this study predate the infection). Cell type and time point are not known. The CDR3 DNA reads TGCAGTGCTAGTTCTAGGGCAGGTTGGGCTGAAGCTTTCTTT. Protein product: CSASSRAGWAEAFF.